The entry below gives a single T cell receptor beta chain sequence along with its context. This sample is drawn from a study of T cells in localized non-small cell lung cancer. The repertoire was sequenced with immunoSEQ multiplex PCR; TCRdb's copy has only in-frame clones and lacks some. The repertoire holds around 41,000 clones, with roughly 83% as singletons. V shed 4 bases and J shed 8 bases, with 17 bases lying between them. There are 14 residues in the CDR3. The germline V gene has CDR1 SGHNT and CDR2 YYREEE (reference sequence). The V call is TRBV5-4, the J call TRBJ2-3; possible D gene TRBD2, 5 bases. This clonotype was obtained from a man aged 40 to 70 with stage II lung adenocarcinoma. The starting material was PBMCs, obtained before any cancer treatment. The CDR3 region is CASSPNTPGSTQYF. DNA of the CDR3: TGTGCCAGCAGCCCTAACACCCCTGGGAGTACGCAGTATTTT.